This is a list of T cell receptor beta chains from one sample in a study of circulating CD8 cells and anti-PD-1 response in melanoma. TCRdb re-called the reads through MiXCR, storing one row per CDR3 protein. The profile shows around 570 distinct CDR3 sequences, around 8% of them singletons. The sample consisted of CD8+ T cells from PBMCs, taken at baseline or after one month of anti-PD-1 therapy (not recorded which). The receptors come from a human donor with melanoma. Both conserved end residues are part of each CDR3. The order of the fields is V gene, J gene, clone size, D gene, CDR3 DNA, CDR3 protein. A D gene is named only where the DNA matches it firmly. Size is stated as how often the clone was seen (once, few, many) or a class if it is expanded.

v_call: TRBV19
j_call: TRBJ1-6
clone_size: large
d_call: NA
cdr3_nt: TGTGCCAGTAGTGACGCAGGGGTTTACTATAATTCACCCCTCCACTTT
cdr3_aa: CASSDAGVYYNSPLHF

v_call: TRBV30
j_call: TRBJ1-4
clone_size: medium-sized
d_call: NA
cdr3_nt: TGTGCCTGGAGCATAAATGAAAAACTGTTTTTT
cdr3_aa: CAWSINEKLFF

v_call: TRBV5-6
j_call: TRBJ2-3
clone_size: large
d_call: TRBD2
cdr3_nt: TGTGCCAGCAGCCTGGGACTAGCGGGGTCGGGCACAGATACGCAGTATTTT
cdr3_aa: CASSLGLAGSGTDTQYF

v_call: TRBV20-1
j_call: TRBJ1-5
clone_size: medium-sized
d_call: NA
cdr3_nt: TGCAGTGCTAGAGATGGGCTTATGCCCCAGCATTTT
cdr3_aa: CSARDGLMPQHF

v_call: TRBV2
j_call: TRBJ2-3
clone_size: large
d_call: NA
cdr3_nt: TGTGCCAGCACTAGTCGAAGCACAGATACGCAGTATTTT
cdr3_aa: CASTSRSTDTQYF

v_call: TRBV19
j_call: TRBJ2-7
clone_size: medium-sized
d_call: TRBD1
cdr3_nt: TGTGCCACCTCCCCGACAGGGGGTATTTACGAGCAGTACTTC
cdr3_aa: CATSPTGGIYEQYF

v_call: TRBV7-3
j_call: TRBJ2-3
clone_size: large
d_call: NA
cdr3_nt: TGTGCCAGCAGCTTGCACCCTTACACAGATACGCAGTATTTT
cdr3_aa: CASSLHPYTDTQYF

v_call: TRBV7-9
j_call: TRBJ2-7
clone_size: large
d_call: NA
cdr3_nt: TGTGCCAGCAGCGAGGGGCTTGAGGGATACGAGCAGTACTTC
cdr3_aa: CASSEGLEGYEQYF

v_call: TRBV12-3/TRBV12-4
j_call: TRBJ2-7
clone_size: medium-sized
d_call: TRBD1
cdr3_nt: TGTGCCAGCAGGGAAAGGACAGGGAGTGGTTACGAGCAGTACTTC
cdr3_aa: CASRERTGSGYEQYF

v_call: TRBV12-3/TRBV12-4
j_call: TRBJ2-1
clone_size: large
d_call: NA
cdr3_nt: TGTGCCAGCAGTTTTGGGGGTAATGAGCAGTTCTTC
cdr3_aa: CASSFGGNEQFF

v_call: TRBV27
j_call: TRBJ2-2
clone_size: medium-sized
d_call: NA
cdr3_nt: TGTGCCAGCAGATTGGGGGCGCTCACCGGGGAGCTGTTTTTT
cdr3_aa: CASRLGALTGELFF